The next 21 T cell receptor beta chains were all read from a single sample in a study of cytomegalovirus exposure and HLA in healthy donors. 60 Vbeta and 13 Jbeta primers were used in PCR. Libraries were prepared by immunoSEQ multiplex PCR; TCRdb keeps only in-frame clonotypes and omits some of them. The sample contains some 110,000 clones, about 80% of which appear only once. The sample was PBMCs. These receptors were obtained from a man aged 25 to 40 in good health and CMV-seronegative.

The chain uses TRBV6-5 and TRBJ1-4; 9 bases are a match to TRBD1. V dropped 6 bases and J dropped 4; count of bases not matched to a gene: 3. The germline gives CDR1 MNHEY, CDR2 SVGAGI. This CDR3 spans 14 amino acids. The CDR3 nucleotides read TGTGCCAGCAGATTGGACAGGGGTAATGAAAAACTGTTTTTT. It translates to CASRLDRGNEKLFF.

In regard to this clone: Distinct nucleotide sequences in the sample also encode this CDR3. The V and J genes are TRBV5-1 and TRBJ2-1; 12 bases match TRBD1. This CDR3 comprises 14 residues. Germline V gene data show CDR1 as SGHRS and CDR2 as YFSETQ. Germline trimming cut 4 bases from V and 8 bases from J; bases unmatched to any gene: 4. CDR3 DNA: TGCGCCAGCAGCCCAGGGACAGGGGGCGATGAGCAGTTCTTC. Translation: CASSPGTGGDEQFF.

The V and J genes are TRBV7-9 and TRBJ1-4, with D possibly matching TRBD1 (5 bases). V was clipped by 1 base and J by 7 bases, with 13 bases between them. The CDR3 sequence is 15 residues long. The germline gives CDR1 SEHNR, CDR2 FQNEAQ (reference sequence). The DNA for the CDR3 is TGTGCCAGCAGCTTAGATCGGGGCGGGAGTGAAAAACTGTTTTTT. The encoded protein is CASSLDRGGSEKLFF. Full variable domain (remainder filled in from reference TRBV7-9 and TRBJ1-4): DTGVSQNPRHKITKRGQNVTFRCDPISEHNRLYWYRQTLGQGPEFLTYFQNEAQLEKSRLLSDRFSAERPKGSFSTLEIQRTEQGDSAMYLCASSLDRGGSEKLFFGSGTQLSVL.

The chain combines TRBV28 with TRBJ2-7; weak D call: TRBD2 (7 bases). The CDR3 has 17 amino acids. CDR1 is MDHEN and CDR2 is SYDVKM in the germline V gene. V lost 3 bases to trimming and J lost 0 bases, with 18 bases between them. In DNA, the CDR3 is TGTGCCAGCAGTTTGGGTGTGTGGGCGGGGGCCTCCTACGAGCAGTACTTC. The encoded protein is CASSLGVWAGASYEQYF. Filled out from reference TRBV28 and TRBJ2-7, the complete variable domain reads DVKVTQSSRYLVKRTGEKVFLECVQDMDHENMFWYRQDPGLGLRLIYFSYDVKMKEKGDIPEGYSVSREKKERFSLILESASTNQTSMYLCASSLGVWAGASYEQYFGPGTRLTVT.

This chain joins TRBV5-6 and TRBJ1-2, with D possibly matching TRBD1 (6 bases). CDR3 length: 13 residues. Per germline, CDR1 SGHDT and CDR2 YYEEEE. The V gene lost 0 bases and the J gene lost 5 bases, with 8 bases spanning the gap. The CDR3 sequence: CASSLGTDYGYTF. The CDR3 coding sequence is TGTGCCAGCAGCTTGGGGACAGATTATGGCTACACCTTC.

In this sample, this clone turned up a few times. The chain employs TRBV27 and TRBJ2-3; 7 positions agree with TRBD1. Trimming removed 5 bases from V and 0 bases from J; junction bases left unmatched: 8. In germline, CDR1 is MNHEY, CDR2 SMNVEV (reference sequence). The length of the CDR3 is 16 residues. In DNA, the CDR3 is TGTGCCAGCAGTGTTACAGGGGTGACGAGCACAGATACGCAGTATTTT. This sequence encodes CASSVTGVTSTDTQYF.

This clone was seen a single time. The chain employs TRBV6-6 and TRBJ1-4, with D uncertain. The CDR3 length is 14 residues. V was pared by 2 bases and J by 0 bases, with 4 bases between. CDR1 and CDR2 from the germline V gene are MNHNY and SVGAGI (reference sequence). The CDR3: CASSYDTTNEKLFF. CDR3 nucleotides: TGTGCCAGCAGTTACGACACAACTAATGAAAAACTGTTTTTT.

This clone showed up just a few times. The chain employs TRBV6-5 and TRBJ1-4, with a possible D match to TRBD1 (5 bases). V lost 6 bases and J lost 5, with 13 bases in between. This CDR3 has 14 residues. The germline V gene encodes CDR1 MNHEY and CDR2 SVGAGI. CDR3 in DNA: TGTGCCAGCAGCTCCGCGGGGGGGAATGAAAAACTGTTTTTT. This sequence encodes CASSSAGGNEKLFF.

This sequence joins TRBV7-2 and TRBJ2-1; TRBD2 matches at 15 bases. Germline lookup yields CDR1 SGHTA and CDR2 FQGNSA. CDR3 length equals 17 residues. With V trimmed by 1 base and J by 7 bases, 5 bases remained unmatched. The CDR3 DNA reads TGTGCCAGCAGCTTAGGGTCAGGGACTAGCGGGGGGAATGAGCAGTTCTTC. It is translated as CASSLGSGTSGGNEQFF.

V usage is TRBV25-1 and J usage is TRBJ2-7; D might be TRBD2 (6 bases). Germline values: CDR1 MGHDK, CDR2 SYGVNS. The CDR3 runs to 14 residues. Trimming pared 5 bases from V and 3 bases from J, leaving 14 bases between. The CDR3 sequence: CASSSGGGFYEQYF. CDR3 sequence (DNA): TGTGCCAGCAGTAGTGGAGGAGGGTTCTACGAGCAGTACTTC.

The chain carries TRBV7-6 and TRBJ1-5; 10 bases are a match to TRBD1. V trimming: 2 bases; J trimming: 6 bases; junction bases outside the gene matches: 13. Per the germline V gene, CDR1 is SGHVS and CDR2 is FNYEAQ. The CDR3 sequence is 18 residues long. This CDR3 reads CASSLTPPGQGTSQPQHF. CDR3 DNA sequence: TGTGCCAGCAGCTTAACGCCACCGGGACAGGGGACCAGTCAGCCCCAGCATTTT.

J is TRBJ2-7 and V is TRBV27; D is uncertain. Germline values: CDR1 MNHEY, CDR2 SMNVEV (reference sequence). The CDR3 consists of 12 residues. V was cut by 5 bases and J by 7 bases, with 12 bases left in between. CDR3 sequence: CASSHRVGEQYF. CDR3 nucleotide sequence: TGTGCCAGCAGTCACCGGGTCGGAGAGCAGTACTTC.

The chain is built from TRBV9 and TRBJ1-2; D may be TRBD1 (6 bases). This CDR3 region has 15 residues. CDR1 SGDLS and CDR2 YYNGEE come from the germline V gene. The V end lost 3 bases, the J end lost 3 bases, and 15 bases lay between the germline ends. The CDR3 region has the DNA TGTGCCAGCAGCGCTCATCAGGGGTTTGACTATGGCTACACCTTC. It codes for CASSAHQGFDYGYTF. The complete variable domain, with remaining parts taken from reference TRBV9 and TRBJ1-2, reads DSGVTQTPKHLITATGQRVTLRCSPRSGDLSVYWYQQSLDQGLQFLIQYYNGEERAKGNILERFSAQQFPDLHSELNLSSLELGDSALYFCASSAHQGFDYGYTFGSGTRLTVV.

The chain employs TRBV29-1 and TRBJ1-4, with D hard to call. CDR3 length equals 16 residues. Germline values: CDR1 SQVTM, CDR2 ANQGSEA. The V end lost 7 bases, the J end lost 10 bases, and 28 bases lay between the germline ends. CDR3 bases: TGCAGCGGTGGGATCGGGGTGGGAGGGATAACTGGAAAACTGTTTTTT. Translating gives CSGGIGVGGITGKLFF.

This clone was recorded only once. The gene calls are TRBV11-2 and TRBJ1-1; tentative D call: TRBD1 (5 bases). V lost 1 base and J 5 bases, leaving 11 bases between the germline ends. Germline V gene sequence: CDR1 SGHAT, CDR2 FQNNGV. This CDR3 region has 14 residues. The chain's CDR3 is CASSLGGGGTEAFF. For the CDR3, the DNA is TGTGCCAGCAGCTTAGGGGGGGGTGGGACTGAAGCTTTCTTT. Filled out from reference TRBV11-2 and TRBJ1-1, the complete variable domain reads EAGVAQSPRYKIIEKRQSVAFWCNPISGHATLYWYQQILGQGPKLLIQFQNNGVVDDSQLPKDRFSAERLKGVDSTLKIQPAKLEDSAVYLCASSLGGGGTEAFFGQGTRLTVV.

The CDR3 loop reads CASRRDYEQYF. DNA of the CDR3: TGTGCCAGCAGAAGAGACTACGAGCAGTACTTC. J is TRBJ2-7 and V is TRBV2; D unresolved. With 6 bases removed from V and 3 bases from J, the gap between germline ends came to 6 bases. Germline CDR1 is SNHLY and CDR2 is FYNNEI. This CDR3 is 11 amino acids long.

The chain joins TRBV7-9 to TRBJ1-4, with D possibly matching TRBD1 (6 bases). The CDR3 is made up of 16 amino acids. The ends were cut back, 2 bases at V and 3 bases at J, with 13 bases in the middle. Germline V CDR1 and CDR2: SEHNR, FQNEAQ (reference sequence). The CDR3 sequence: CASSLYGAGANEKLFF. CDR3 sequence (DNA): TGTGCCAGCAGCTTATACGGGGCAGGGGCTAATGAAAAACTGTTTTTT.

This chain connects TRBV18 to TRBJ2-2, with D tentatively TRBD2 (5 bases). Germline CDR1 is KGHSH and CDR2 is LQKENI. CDR3 length: 15 amino acids. The V and J ends lost 3 bases and 6 bases respectively, with 14 bases between them. CDR3 protein: CASSPFGDSAGELFF. CDR3 DNA sequence: TGTGCCAGCTCACCGTTCGGGGATTCCGCCGGGGAGCTGTTTTTT.

The chain employs TRBV30 and TRBJ2-2; possibly TRBD1 for D (5 bases). Germline CDR1 is GTSNPN and CDR2 is SVGIG (reference sequence). The V gene lost 4 bases and the J gene lost 1 base, with 13 bases spanning the gap. The length of the CDR3 is 15 residues. CDR3 loop: CAWTHRPRNTGELFF. The CDR3 nucleotides read TGTGCCTGGACTCACAGGCCTAGGAACACCGGGGAGCTGTTTTTT.

The chain carries TRBV2 and TRBJ1-2, with unresolved D. The length of the CDR3 is 12 residues. V lost 1 base, J lost 8 bases, and 8 bases lay in between. CDR1 is SNHLY and CDR2 is FYNNEI in the germline V gene. For the CDR3, the DNA is TGTGCCAGCAGTGAAGGGGAGTCGGGCTACACCTTC. It encodes CASSEGESGYTF. Using reference TRBV2 and TRBJ1-2 for the parts outside the CDR3, the full variable domain is EPEVTQTPSHQVTQMGQEVILRCVPISNHLYFYWYRQILGQKVEFLVSFYNNEISEKSEIFDDQFSVERPDGSNFTLKIRSTKLEDSAMYFCASSEGESGYTFGSGTRLTVV.

This chain links TRBV5-6 with TRBJ1-2, with 8 bases that match TRBD1. Trimming at V came to 5 bases and at J to 10 bases, leaving 10 bases not matched to a gene. Germline V gene data show CDR1 as SGHDT and CDR2 as YYEEEE. CDR3 length: 13 amino acids. The CDR3: CASSLDRGVDYTF. CDR3 in DNA: TGTGCCAGCAGTCTCGACAGGGGAGTGGACTACACCTTC.